This T cell receptor (beta chain) is drawn from a study of CD8 T cells in ankylosing spondylitis. General study findings and limits: Within peripheral blood, clones linked to disease were CD8+ and relatively rare. The study identified a TCR beta motif of several highly homologous variants that appeared characteristic of ankylosing spondylitis blood.

Germline loops: CDR1 SGHAT, CDR2 FQNNGV. This CDR3 is built from 19 residues. Losses at the gene ends were 2 bases for V and 4 bases for J; bases not matched to a gene: 9. Molecular-barcoded quantitative 5'-RACE produced these TCR beta libraries. TCRdb re-called the 5' RACE reads with MiXCR, one entry per CDR3 protein. The profile shows 150,000 to 200,000 distinct CDR3 sequences, around a third of them singletons. This clonotype appeared a few times. The antigen is unknown. Sequences were obtained from synovial fluid, either unsorted or a sorted T cell fraction (not recorded which). The V call is TRBV11-2, the J call TRBJ2-2; 14 bases fit TRBD2. This sequence originates from a male donor with ankylosing spondylitis. The CDR3: CASSLMGLAGVSGTGELFF. The CDR3 DNA reads as TGTGCCAGCAGCTTAATGGGACTAGCGGGAGTGAGCGGCACCGGGGAGCTGTTTTTT.